The next 16 T cell receptor beta chains were all read from a single sample in a study of blood T cell repertoires in COVID-19. Assay: immunoSEQ multiplex PCR; the TCRdb copy retains only in-frame clones and omits some. The repertoire holds hundreds of thousands of clones, with around 90% as singletons. Sequencing was done on a sample of peripheral blood. The source is a man in his late teens or twenties with active or convalescent COVID-19.

V gene TRBV5-6 combines with J gene TRBJ2-2; no clear D. Germline V gene sequence: CDR1 SGHDT, CDR2 YYEEEE. Trimming stripped 0 bases from V and 6 bases from J, with 15 bases between. The CDR3 is 16 amino acids. CDR3 loop: CASSLVASIFAGELFF. The DNA of the CDR3 is TGTGCCAGCAGCTTGGTTGCTAGTATATTCGCCGGGGAGCTGTTTTTT.

This clone was picked up a small number of times. J is TRBJ2-2 and V is TRBV6-5; 9 bases align to TRBD2. V gave up 0 bases and J gave up 4 bases; unmatched junction bases: 3. CDR3 length equals 16 residues. Germline V gives CDR1 MNHEY, CDR2 SVGAGI. DNA for the CDR3: TGTGCCAGCAGTTACTCGTCTAGCGGGGTCACCGGGGAGCTGTTTTTT. Its translation is CASSYSSSGVTGELFF.

The chain couples TRBV28 to TRBJ2-2, with 12 bases matching TRBD1. V lost 4 bases and J lost 8; bases outside the gene matches: 5. The length of the CDR3 is 15 residues. Germline lookup yields CDR1 MDHEN and CDR2 SYDVKM. The CDR3 reads CASSSGQGASGELFF. CDR3 DNA: TGTGCCAGCAGTTCGGGACAGGGGGCGTCTGGGGAGCTGTTTTTT.

The genes are TRBV28 and TRBJ1-1; D gene unclear. The V end lost 2 bases, the J end lost 2 bases, and 15 bases lay between the germline ends. The germline V gene encodes CDR1 MDHEN and CDR2 SYDVKM. The CDR3 length is 16 residues. CDR3 bases: TGTGCCAGCAGTTTAAAGCGGCAGAAATTTAACACTGAAGCTTTCTTT. Protein sequence: CASSLKRQKFNTEAFF.

The V call is TRBV15, the J call TRBJ1-2, with D unresolved. This CDR3 spans 18 amino acids. Germline CDR1 reads LNHNV; CDR2 reads YYDKDF (reference sequence). V lost 0 bases to trimming and J lost 1 base, with 18 bases between them. The CDR3 region is CATSRDMVHPGVNYGYTF. CDR3 DNA: TGTGCCACCAGCAGAGATATGGTTCATCCAGGCGTTAACTATGGCTACACCTTC. The variable domain in full, with the rest retrieved from reference TRBV15 and TRBJ1-2, is DAMVIQNPRYQVTQFGKPVTLSCSQTLNHNVMYWYQQKSSQAPKLLFHYYDKDFNNEADTPDNFQSRRPNTSFCFLDIRSPGLGDTAMYLCATSRDMVHPGVNYGYTFGSGTRLTVV.

This CDR3 reads CASSSVTTGDVYGYTF. The CDR3 DNA reads TGTGCCAGCAGCTCTGTGACTACAGGGGACGTCTATGGCTACACCTTC. V gene TRBV5-6 combines with J gene TRBJ1-2, with 7 bases lining up with TRBD1. CDR1 is SGHDT and CDR2 is YYEEEE in the germline V gene. J was trimmed by 4 bases and V by 3 bases; bases with no gene match: 12. The CDR3 sequence is 16 residues long.

V gene TRBV18 combines with J gene TRBJ1-1; no clear D gene. The CDR3 is 12 amino acids. Trimming stripped 6 bases from V and 5 bases from J, with 10 bases between. Per germline, CDR1 KGHSH and CDR2 LQKENI. The CDR3 sequence: CASSRPGTEAFF. CDR3 nucleotide sequence: TGTGCCAGCTCGAGGCCGGGTACTGAAGCTTTCTTT.

This rearrangement joins TRBV29-1 to TRBJ2-6; D not resolved. With 0 bases removed from V and 1 base from J, the gap between germline ends came to 7 bases. The CDR3 runs to 15 residues. In germline, CDR1 is SQVTM, CDR2 ANQGSEA. The CDR3 reads CSVEDLLSGANVLTF. The CDR3 region has the DNA TGCAGCGTTGAAGATCTTCTGTCTGGGGCCAACGTCCTGACTTTC.

The chain joins TRBV5-4 to TRBJ2-7; the D gene is possibly TRBD2 (6 bases). From germline, CDR1 is SGHNT and CDR2 YYREEE (reference sequence). Trimming took 5 bases from V and 7 from J, leaving 16 bases between them. The CDR3 loop spans 13 amino acids. CDR3 region: CASREGIGGEQYF. CDR3 in DNA: TGTGCCAGCAGGGAGGGGATTGGTGGAGAGCAGTACTTC.

This chain uses TRBV7-7 with TRBJ2-5; TRBD2 matches at 16 bases. The germline gives CDR1 SSHAT, CDR2 FNYEAQ (reference sequence). Unmatched junction bases numbered 9, after V lost 4 bases and J lost 7 bases. The CDR3 is made up of 17 amino acids. The CDR3 sequence is CASSSGLAGGQILTQYF. CDR3 nucleotides: TGTGCCAGCAGCTCGGGACTAGCGGGGGGGCAGATATTGACCCAGTACTTC.

The chain joins TRBV9 to TRBJ2-7, with D perhaps TRBD2 (5 bases). CDR1 and CDR2 from the germline V gene are SGDLS and YYNGEE. CDR3 length: 14 amino acids. The V end was cut by 0 bases, the J end by 3 bases, with 10 bases between. The CDR3 DNA follows: TGTGCCAGCAGCGTAGCTTCCGGGAACTACGAGCAGTACTTC. Its protein is CASSVASGNYEQYF.

The V gene is TRBV7-8, the J gene TRBJ2-1, with TRBD1 matching over 8 bases. V lost 5 bases, J lost 3 bases, and 9 bases stayed unmatched. The CDR3 contains 16 residues. The germline V gene encodes CDR1 SGHVS and CDR2 FQNEAQ. CDR3 coding DNA: TGTGCCAGCAGCAAGACAGGGGAAATTGTCTACAATGAGCAGTTCTTC. It yields the protein CASSKTGEIVYNEQFF.

This rearrangement joins TRBV9 to TRBJ2-1, with 9 bases lining up with TRBD2. This CDR3 has 13 residues. The germline gives CDR1 SGDLS, CDR2 YYNGEE. V gave up 7 bases and J gave up 7 bases; unmatched junction bases: 6. CDR3 sequence: CASGSGSRNEQFF. DNA of the CDR3: TGTGCCAGCGGTAGCGGGAGCAGGAATGAGCAGTTCTTC.

This rearrangement joins TRBV6-1 to TRBJ2-7, with 8 bases aligning to TRBD1. The CDR3 sequence is 17 residues long. CDR1 and CDR2 (germline): MNHNS, SASEGT. J was trimmed by 4 bases and V by 4 bases; bases with no gene match: 15. The CDR3 nucleotides read TGTGCCAGCAGTGGACCTGGGGTCAGGGGGCCTCGTTACGAGCAGTACTTC. Encoded protein: CASSGPGVRGPRYEQYF.

In the case of this clone: One end of the junction fails to match germline, which may point to a read error. The chain has TRBV6-1 and TRBJ1-2; 8 bases are shared with TRBD1. The germline V gene encodes CDR1 MNHNS and CDR2 SASEGT. The CDR3 covers 15 residues. In DNA, the CDR3 is TGTGCCAGCAGAGAAGGACAGGGCGATTCCTATGGCTACACCTTC. Protein sequence: CASREGQGDSYGYTF.

The V gene is TRBV9, the J gene TRBJ1-1; weak D call: TRBD1 (6 bases). Between the trimmed V and J ends, which lost 1 base and 5 bases, there was a span of 18 bases. In germline, CDR1 is SGDLS, CDR2 YYNGEE. This CDR3 contains 16 residues. This CDR3 is CASSVRGAYDRTEAFF. CDR3 nucleotide sequence: TGTGCCAGCAGCGTAAGGGGCGCTTATGACAGGACTGAAGCTTTCTTT.